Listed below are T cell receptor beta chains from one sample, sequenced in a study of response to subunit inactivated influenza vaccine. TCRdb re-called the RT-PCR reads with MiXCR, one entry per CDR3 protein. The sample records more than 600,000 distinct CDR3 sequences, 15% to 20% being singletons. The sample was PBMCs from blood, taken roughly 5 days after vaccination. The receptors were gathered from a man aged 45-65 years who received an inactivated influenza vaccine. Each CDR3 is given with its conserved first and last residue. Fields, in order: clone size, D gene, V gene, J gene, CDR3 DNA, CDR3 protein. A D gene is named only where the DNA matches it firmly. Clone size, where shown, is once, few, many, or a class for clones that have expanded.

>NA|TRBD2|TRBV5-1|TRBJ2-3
TGCGCCAGCAAAACGGGAGGGCCGGGAGATACGCAGTATTTT
CASKTGGPGDTQYF
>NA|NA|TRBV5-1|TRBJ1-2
TGCGCCAGCAGCTTCCTGACAGAGCTTGGTGGCTACACCTTC
CASSFLTELGGYTF
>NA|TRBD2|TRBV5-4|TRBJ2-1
TGTGCCAGCTCGACCCAGCGGGAGGCGTACAATGAGCAGTTCTTC
CASSTQREAYNEQFF
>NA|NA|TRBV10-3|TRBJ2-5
TGTGCCATCAGTGAGTCCCGACAGCAAGAGACCCAGTACTTC
CAISESRQQETQYF
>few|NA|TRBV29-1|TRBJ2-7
TGCAGCGTTGAAGATGGGCAAAGCCTTGGGGAGCAGTACTTC
CSVEDGQSLGEQYF
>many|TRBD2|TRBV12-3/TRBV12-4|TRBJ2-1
TGTGCCAGCAGTTTATTAGCGGGGGGTGTCCACAATGAGCAGTTCTTC
CASSLLAGGVHNEQFF
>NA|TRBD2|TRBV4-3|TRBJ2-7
TGCGCCAGCAGGTTACTAGCGGGAGGGCCCCACGAGCAGTACTTC
CASRLLAGGPHEQYF
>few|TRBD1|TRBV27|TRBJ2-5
TGTGCCAGCAGTGCAAGGGACAGCAGATACCAAGAGACCCAGTACTTC
CASSARDSRYQETQYF
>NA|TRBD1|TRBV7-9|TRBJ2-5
TGTGCCAGCAGCTCCGACCAAACAGGGGGCGGGGAGACCCAGTACTTC
CASSSDQTGGGETQYF
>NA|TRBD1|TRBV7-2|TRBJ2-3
TGTGCCAGCAGCTTATCCAGGACAGGGCGCACAGATACGCAGTATTTT
CASSLSRTGRTDTQYF
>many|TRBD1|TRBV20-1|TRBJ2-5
TGCAGTGCTGGAACAGGGGTGGGGCAAGAGACCCAGTACTTC
CSAGTGVGQETQYF
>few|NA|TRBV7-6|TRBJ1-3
TGTGCCAGCAGCTTAGATAGGGGTTCTGGAAACACCATATATTTT
CASSLDRGSGNTIYF
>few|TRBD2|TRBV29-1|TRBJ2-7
TGCAGCGTCCAGACTAGCGCCTCCTACGAGCAGTACTTC
CSVQTSASYEQYF
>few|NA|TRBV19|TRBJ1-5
TGTGCCAGTATCAACAGGGCTGGTCGCAATCAGCCCCAGCATTTT
CASINRAGRNQPQHF
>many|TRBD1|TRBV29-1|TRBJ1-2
TGCAGCGTTGAAAGGGACAGGGAAGGGGGCTACACCTTC
CSVERDREGGYTF
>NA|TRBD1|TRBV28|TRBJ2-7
TGTGCCAGCAGTTCGATACAGGGGTACGAGCAGTACTTC
CASSSIQGYEQYF
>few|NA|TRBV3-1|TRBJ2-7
TGTGCCAGCAGCCAAGGGGTAGGGACACCCTACGAGCAGTACTTC
CASSQGVGTPYEQYF
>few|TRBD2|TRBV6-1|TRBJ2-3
TGTGCCAGCAGACTAGCGGGAGTAGGGAATACGCAGTATTTT
CASRLAGVGNTQYF
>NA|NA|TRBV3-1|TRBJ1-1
TGTGCCAGCAGCCAAGTACGGCGTATGAACACTGAAGCTTTCTTT
CASSQVRRMNTEAFF
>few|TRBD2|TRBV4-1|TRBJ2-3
TGCGCCAGCAGCCAAGTGTACGCGGGGGACCGGAAAAGCACAGATACGCAGTATTTT
CASSQVYAGDRKSTDTQYF
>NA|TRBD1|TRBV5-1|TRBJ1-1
TGCGCCAGCAGCCGAGCAGACAGGGGCTCTGAAGCTTTCTTT
CASSRADRGSEAFF
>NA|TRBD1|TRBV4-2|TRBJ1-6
TGTGCCAGCAGCCAAGAAGACAGGGGGTTCAATTCACCCCTCCACTTT
CASSQEDRGFNSPLHF
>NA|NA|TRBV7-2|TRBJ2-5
TGTGCCAGCAGCTTCCCAGGGAATGGAGAGACCCAGTACTTC
CASSFPGNGETQYF
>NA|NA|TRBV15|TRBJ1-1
TGTGCCACCAGCGGCCCGATCATGGGCCCTACGGGCACTGAAGCTTTCTTT
CATSGPIMGPTGTEAFF
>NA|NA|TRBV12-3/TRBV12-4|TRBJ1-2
TGTGCCAGCAGAAACAGGGATGATGTCGGAAACTATGGCTACACCTTC
CASRNRDDVGNYGYTF
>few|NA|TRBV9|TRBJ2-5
TGTGCCAGCAGCGGAGGAGGAGTCCAAGAGACCCAGTACTTC
CASSGGGVQETQYF
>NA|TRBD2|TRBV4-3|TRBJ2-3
TGCGCCAGCAGCCAAGACCCCGCGGGGGGGGACAATACGCAGTATTTT
CASSQDPAGGDNTQYF
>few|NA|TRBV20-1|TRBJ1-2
TGCAGTGGGGAATCGACAGAGGATGGCTACACCTTC
CSGESTEDGYTF
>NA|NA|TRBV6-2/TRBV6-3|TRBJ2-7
TGTGCCAGCAGTTACCCCATCCAGGGGACCTCCTACGAGCAGTACTTC
CASSYPIQGTSYEQYF